This TCR beta chain stems from a study of immune heterogeneity within non-small cell lung tumors. Overall study results and limits: Comparison across individual patients showed largely distinct high-frequency T-cell receptor beta clonotypes.

After removal of 2 bases from V and 4 bases from J, the junction contained 5 bases not matched to a gene. CDR1 is SGHAT, CDR2 FQNNGV, per germline. This CDR3 is built from 15 residues. As template, the study used bulk tumor genomic DNA at about 540 ng per sample. Far-apart biopsies, several per primary tumor, were taken during surgery. With untreated, newly diagnosed non-small cell lung cancer, the patients went on to undergo curative surgery. This clonotype was seen a few times. Antigen specificity is unknown. This may come from a read error, since a much larger clone is one base off. Multiplex PCR (32 V and 13 J primers) was used to amplify the TCR beta CDR3. TCRdb reanalysed the multiplex PCR reads using MiXCR and keeps one entry per CDR3 protein. The sample has roughly 3,200 distinct CDR3 sequences; 45% to 60% are singletons.

Sequencing was performed on lung tumor tissue. The chain uses TRBV11-2 and TRBJ1-1; 9 bases are shared with TRBD1. The receptor was derived from a man between 60 and 75 years old with non-small cell lung cancer. In nucleotides, the CDR3 is TGTGCCAGCAGCTTAAAAGGACAGGGGTGCACTGAAGCTTTCTTT. Encoded protein: CASSLKGQGCTEAFF.